The 8 T cell receptor beta chains below all came from one sample that was sequenced in a study of cytomegalovirus exposure and HLA in healthy donors. A multiplex PCR was run with 60 Vbeta primers and 13 Jbeta primers. Profiling relied on immunoSEQ multiplex PCR, and the TCRdb table lists in-frame clones only, not all of them. The sample records roughly 240,000 clones, more than 75% being singletons. The sample consisted of PBMCs. These receptors came from a middle-aged woman in good health and CMV-seropositive.

The gene calls are TRBV7-2 and TRBJ2-7; TRBD2 is a possible D gene (5 bases). Germline CDR1 SGHTA, CDR2 FQGNSA. The CDR3 is 13 amino acids. V shed 5 bases and J shed 1 base, with 9 bases lying between them. CDR3 bases: TGTGCCAGCAGCGGGGAGATGTCCTACGAGCAGTACTTC. Its translation: CASSGEMSYEQYF.

The genes are TRBV10-1 and TRBJ2-7; the match to TRBD1 covers 11 bases. Germline V lookup: CDR1 WNHNN, CDR2 SYGVQD (reference sequence). V was pared by 0 bases and J by 4 bases, with 2 bases of the junction left unmatched. This CDR3 region has 15 residues. CDR3 amino acids: CASSESGQGVYEQYF. CDR3 coding DNA: TGCGCCAGCAGTGAGTCGGGACAGGGGGTTTACGAGCAGTACTTC.

The J gene is TRBJ1-1, the V gene TRBV6-5; D gene uncertain. Germline CDR1 is MNHEY and CDR2 is SVGAGI. CDR3 size: 15 residues. V shed 6 bases and J shed 0 bases, with 14 bases lying between them. The CDR3 sequence: CASSPGLSMNTEAFF. CDR3 DNA sequence: TGTGCCAGCAGCCCTGGGCTGAGTATGAACACTGAAGCTTTCTTT.

This sequence joins TRBV9 and TRBJ2-3; 7 bases line up with TRBD1. J lost 2 bases, V lost 4 bases, and 4 bases had no gene match. This CDR3 is 14 amino acids long. The germline gives CDR1 SGDLS, CDR2 YYNGEE. The CDR3 spells CASSPRGYTDTQYF. The CDR3 DNA reads TGTGCCAGCAGCCCCAGGGGGTACACAGATACGCAGTATTTT.

The sample holds a few counts of this clone. The chain is built from TRBV28 and TRBJ1-5, with D possibly TRBD1 on 5 matching bases. This CDR3 has 14 amino acids. CDR1 and CDR2 from the germline V gene are MDHEN and SYDVKM. V was pared by 4 bases and J by 7 bases, with 14 bases between. The chain's CDR3 is CASSWVQVRQPQHF. The CDR3 nucleotides read TGTGCCAGCAGTTGGGTACAGGTGAGGCAGCCCCAGCATTTT. Looking up the rest from reference TRBV28 and TRBJ1-5 gives the full variable domain: DVKVTQSSRYLVKRTGEKVFLECVQDMDHENMFWYRQDPGLGLRLIYFSYDVKMKEKGDIPEGYSVSREKKERFSLILESASTNQTSMYLCASSWVQVRQPQHFGDGTRLSIL.

The chain combines TRBV4-3 with TRBJ2-3; TRBD2 matches 10 bases. The junction had 13 bases not matched to a gene; V was cut back by 4 bases and J by 3 bases. The CDR3 sequence is 18 residues long. Germline V CDR1 and CDR2: LGHNA, YSLEER. The DNA for the CDR3 is TGCGCCAGCAGCCCCGGGGAGCGGGGGGGCTGGAGAACAGATACGCAGTATTTT. The encoded protein is CASSPGERGGWRTDTQYF.

The chain employs TRBV6-5 and TRBJ2-4, with a weak D call TRBD1 (6 bases). This CDR3 spans 16 amino acids. The ends were cut back, 4 bases at V and 1 base at J, with 14 bases in the middle. Germline CDR1 MNHEY, CDR2 SVGAGI. CDR3 sequence: CASSLRGGSAKNIQYF. The CDR3 nucleotides are TGTGCCAGCAGTTTACGTGGGGGCTCGGCCAAAAACATTCAGTACTTC.

This clone was seen more than once but under ten times. The J gene is TRBJ2-5, the V gene TRBV7-9; no reliable D call. Per the germline V gene, CDR1 is SEHNR and CDR2 is FQNEAQ (reference sequence). The length of the CDR3 is 13 residues. Trimming pared 5 bases from V and 2 bases from J, leaving 9 bases between. The CDR3 spells CASSPTEQETQYF. The CDR3 nucleotides are TGTGCCAGCAGCCCAACAGAGCAAGAGACCCAGTACTTC.